The 21 T cell receptor beta chains listed next were all sequenced from one sample in a study of monozygotic twins with inflammatory bowel disease. TCRdb reprocessed the 5' RACE reads, with one entry per CDR3 protein and no DNA. This sample's table reports over 350,000 distinct CDR3 sequences. What was sequenced was blood. Receptors originate from a human donor with ulcerative colitis or Crohn's disease, or a healthy co-twin of an affected twin (not recorded which).

The rearrangement uses TRBV20-1 and TRBJ1-1; with no DNA, the TCRdb D assignment of TRBD1 cannot be verified. The length of the CDR3 is 13 residues. Germline lookup yields CDR1 DFQATT and CDR2 SNEGSKA (reference sequence). The CDR3 sequence: CSSARTINTEAFF.

The V call is TRBV10-1, the J call TRBJ2-3; the D call from TCRdb, TRBD1, cannot be confirmed without DNA. Germline CDR1 and CDR2: WNHNN and SYGVQD (reference sequence). The CDR3 is made up of 15 amino acids. The CDR3 sequence: CASSPPGPYTDTQYF.

This chain links TRBV6-1 with TRBJ1-2; TCRdb's D call, TRBD1, is unchecked because there is no DNA. In germline, CDR1 is MNHNS, CDR2 SASEGT. The CDR3 spans 16 residues. This CDR3 reads CASQSVGGSRGEGYTF.

The chain combines TRBV5-6 with TRBJ2-7. Germline V CDR1 and CDR2: SGHDT, YYEEEE. The CDR3 extends over 14 amino acids. CDR3 protein: CASSLADSAYEQHF.

This chain links TRBV7-2 with TRBJ1-1. Per the germline V gene, CDR1 is SGHTA and CDR2 is FQGNSA. The CDR3 has 14 amino acids. Here the CDR3 reads CASSPSRMNTEAFF.

The chain has TRBV20-1 and TRBJ2-3; TCRdb calls TRBD2, which cannot be checked without DNA. This CDR3 has 17 residues. Germline CDR1 is DFQATT and CDR2 is SNEGSKA (reference sequence). The CDR3 loop is CSAKLAGGPSFSDTQYF.

This sequence joins TRBV18 and TRBJ1-1. This CDR3 region has 17 residues. Per germline, CDR1 KGHSH and CDR2 LQKENI. CDR3 in amino acids: CASSSTGALLRNTEAFF.

CDR3: CASSLTSGGYNNEQFF. The rearrangement links TRBV11-3 to TRBJ2-1; there is no DNA to check the TCRdb D call of TRBD2. The V gene's germline CDR1 is SGHNT and CDR2 YENEEA. This CDR3 contains 16 residues.

The chain links TRBV19 to TRBJ2-7; the D gene TCRdb calls, TRBD1, cannot be checked with no DNA. Germline V gene lookup returns CDR1 LNHDA and CDR2 SQIVND (reference sequence). CDR3 size: 15 residues. Here the CDR3 reads CASSIHAGTDYEQYF. Complete variable domain (other parts from reference TRBV19 and TRBJ2-7): DGGITQSPKYLFRKEGQNVTLSCEQNLNHDAMYWYRQDPGQGLRLIYYSQIVNDFQKGDIAEGYSVSREKKESFPLTVTSAQKNPTAFYLCASSIHAGTDYEQYFGPGTRLTVT.

CDR3 in amino acids: CASSLSSGGRNNEQFF. The V call is TRBV5-1, the J call TRBJ2-1; lacking DNA, the TRBD1 call made by TCRdb goes unchecked. Germline V gene data show CDR1 as SGHRS and CDR2 as YFSETQ. This CDR3 has 16 amino acids.

The CDR3 loop reads CASSSRDSIQETQYF. V is TRBV11-2 and J is TRBJ2-5; without DNA, the TCRdb call of TRBD1 cannot be checked. CDR3 length: 15 residues. The germline gives CDR1 SGHAT, CDR2 FQNNGV.

V and J are TRBV7-9 and TRBJ2-7; TCRdb lists TRBD1, though no DNA is available to test this call. The CDR3 has 14 residues. CDR1 is SEHNR and CDR2 is FQNEAQ in the germline V gene (reference sequence). CDR3 amino acids: CASSLGQGFYEQYF. Full variable domain (remainder filled in from reference TRBV7-9 and TRBJ2-7): DTGVSQNPRHKITKRGQNVTFRCDPISEHNRLYWYRQTLGQGPEFLTYFQNEAQLEKSRLLSDRFSAERPKGSFSTLEIQRTEQGDSAMYLCASSLGQGFYEQYFGPGTRLTVT.

The V gene is TRBV7-2, the J gene TRBJ1-6; TCRdb's D call, TRBD1, is unchecked because there is no DNA. CDR3 length equals 15 residues. In germline, CDR1 is SGHTA, CDR2 FQGNSA. CDR3 amino acids: CASSLLTGSNSPLHF.

CDR3 protein: CATSGDRGTYEQYF. The chain has TRBV15 and TRBJ2-7; TCRdb's D call of TRBD1 is untestable without DNA. The germline V gene encodes CDR1 LNHNV and CDR2 YYDKDF (reference sequence). The CDR3 totals 14 residues.

The chain has TRBV5-1 and TRBJ2-1; without DNA, the TCRdb call of TRBD2 cannot be checked. CDR1 and CDR2 from the germline V gene are SGHRS and YFSETQ. CDR3 length equals 16 residues. This CDR3 reads CASTPAGENYYNEQFF.

The chain employs TRBV5-1 and TRBJ1-1; the D call from TCRdb, TRBD1, cannot be confirmed without DNA. The germline CDR1 and CDR2 sequences are SGHRS and YFSETQ. The CDR3 has 16 amino acids. This CDR3 is CASSSGSVRGNTEAFF. Drawing the rest from reference TRBV5-1 and TRBJ1-1, the complete variable domain is KAGVTQTPRYLIKTRGQQVTLSCSPISGHRSVSWYQQTPGQGLQFLFEYFSETQRNKGNFPGRFSGRQFSNSRSEMNVSTLELGDSALYLCASSSGSVRGNTEAFFGQGTRLTVV.

The chain uses TRBV2 and TRBJ2-7; TCRdb lists TRBD1, though no DNA is available to test this call. The CDR3 loop spans 15 amino acids. Per the germline V gene, CDR1 is SNHLY and CDR2 is FYNNEI. The CDR3 region is CASRTQGPGGYEQYF. The whole variable domain, remainder taken from reference TRBV2 and TRBJ2-7, is EPEVTQTPSHQVTQMGQEVILRCVPISNHLYFYWYRQILGQKVEFLVSFYNNEISEKSEIFDDQFSVERPDGSNFTLKIRSTKLEDSAMYFCASRTQGPGGYEQYFGPGTRLTVT.

CDR3 loop: CASSLRGRGLEEQYF. The chain carries TRBV5-8 and TRBJ2-7; TCRdb's D gene call, TRBD1, goes unchecked for lack of DNA. Germline V gene lookup returns CDR1 SGHTS and CDR2 YDEGEE. This CDR3 region has 15 residues.

The rearrangement joins TRBV6-6 to TRBJ2-7; the TRBD1 assignment by TCRdb is unverifiable without DNA. Germline V gene data show CDR1 as MNHNY and CDR2 as SVGAGI (reference sequence). CDR3 length: 14 amino acids. The CDR3 spells CASSRTGGFYEQYF.

The J gene is TRBJ2-3, the V gene TRBV18; TCRdb gives TRBD1 as the D gene, but with no DNA this cannot be confirmed. The germline CDR1 and CDR2 sequences are KGHSH and LQKENI. The length of the CDR3 is 14 residues. CDR3 region: CASSRTGGADTQYF.

This CDR3 is CASSQTSGGVIQYF. The chain has TRBV3-1 and TRBJ2-5; TCRdb names TRBD2, which stays unverified in the absence of DNA. CDR3 length: 14 amino acids. CDR1 is LGHDT, CDR2 YNNKEL, per germline (reference sequence).